This passage covers 15 T cell receptor beta chains from one sample sequenced in a study of blood T cell repertoires in COVID-19. Data came from immunoSEQ multiplex PCR; TCRdb stores just in-frame clones and leaves some out. The table shows roughly 220,000 clones, with more than 65% occurring only once. Sequencing used peripheral blood. The receptors were sampled from a woman aged 55-70 years with acute or convalescent COVID-19.

The chain recombines TRBV5-6 with TRBJ2-5, with D perhaps matching TRBD1 (5 bases). CDR1 SGHDT and CDR2 YYEEEE come from the germline V gene. The CDR3 is 14 residues long. Trimming shortened V by 3 bases and J by 4 bases, and 13 bases separated the two germline ends. The DNA for the CDR3 is TGTGCCAGCAGCTCCTGGACACCTAGAGAGACCCAGTACTTC. It specifies CASSSWTPRETQYF.

The rearrangement joins TRBV4-2 to TRBJ2-1; 13 bases match TRBD2. V lost 9 bases and J lost 10; bases outside the gene matches: 12. CDR1 and CDR2 (germline): LGHNA, YNFKEQ. The CDR3 length is 15 residues. CDR3 sequence: CASQLAGGPGPEQFF. For the CDR3, the DNA is TGTGCCAGTCAACTAGCGGGGGGGCCCGGGCCGGAGCAGTTCTTC.

The chain is built from TRBV3-1 (or the pseudogene TRBV3-2) and TRBJ1-2; 7 positions agree with TRBD1. Germline trimming cut 1 base from V and 6 bases from J; bases unmatched to any gene: 8. CDR1 and CDR2 (germline): LGHDT, YNNKEL (reference sequence). The CDR3 totals 15 residues. The CDR3 sequence is CASSQGPVTGNGYTF. The CDR3 nucleotides are TGTGCCAGCAGCCAAGGTCCAGTGACAGGGAATGGCTACACCTTC.

This clone was observed a few times. The chain joins TRBV6-6 to TRBJ1-6, with 7 bases lining up with TRBD1. CDR3 size: 13 residues. Trimming cost V 11 bases and J 7 bases; bases outside gene matches: 8. Germline V gene data show CDR1 as MNHNY and CDR2 as SVGAGI (reference sequence). In DNA form, the CDR3 reads TGTGCCGGACAAGGGACAGCGAATTCACCCCTCCACTTT. Translating gives CAGQGTANSPLHF.

This clone came up many times. The chain employs TRBV12-1 and TRBJ2-2; the tabulated D call, TRBD2, remains unverified against the DNA. TRBV12-1 is marked as a pseudogene. The CDR3 runs to 16 residues. The CDR3: CASSSLAGGHTGELFF. As DNA, the CDR3 is TGTGCCAGCAGCTCCCTAGCGGGGGGGCACACCGGGGAGCTGTTTTTT.

The chain uses TRBV10-3 and TRBJ2-3; 7 positions agree with TRBD2. CDR1 is ENHRY and CDR2 is SYGVKD in the germline V gene. V was pared by 4 bases and J by 8 bases, with 9 bases of the junction left unmatched. This CDR3 is 14 amino acids long. The CDR3 nucleotides read TGTGCCATCAGTGTAGGGGCGGGGAGGGGTACGCAGTATTTT. This translates into CAISVGAGRGTQYF.

The rearrangement uses TRBV19 and TRBJ2-5, with 11 positions matching TRBD2. The CDR3 is 14 residues long. J gave up 4 bases and V 6 bases, and 4 bases lay outside the gene matches. Per the germline V gene, CDR1 is LNHDA and CDR2 is SQIVND (reference sequence). CDR3 in amino acids: CASSQGLAGETQYF. CDR3 in DNA: TGTGCCAGTAGCCAAGGACTAGCGGGAGAGACCCAGTACTTC.

The CDR3 sequence: CASSVLGNTEAFF. The CDR3 bases are TGTGCCAGCAGCGTCCTCGGGAACACTGAAGCTTTCTTT. V and J are TRBV6-5 and TRBJ1-1; D gene unclear. Germline CDR1 reads MNHEY; CDR2 reads SVGAGI. The V and J ends lost 6 bases and 1 base respectively, with 9 bases between them. The CDR3 sequence is 13 residues long.

This chain connects TRBV5-4 to TRBJ1-2; 7 bases match TRBD1. The CDR3 runs to 13 residues. Trimming took 4 bases from V and 4 from J; bases not matched to a gene: 4. The germline V gene encodes CDR1 SGHNT and CDR2 YYREEE (reference sequence). The CDR3 loop reads CASSQDRSYGYTF. For the CDR3, the DNA is TGTGCCAGCAGCCAGGACAGGAGCTATGGCTACACCTTC.

The chain has TRBV27 and TRBJ2-4; 9 bases match TRBD1. Germline CDR1 is MNHEY and CDR2 is SMNVEV (reference sequence). The CDR3 runs to 16 residues. Unmatched junction bases numbered 8, after V lost 5 bases and J lost 3 bases. The CDR3 DNA follows: TGTGCCAGCAGTCCAAAACAGGGGGCGGGCAAAAACATTCAGTACTTC. Translating it yields CASSPKQGAGKNIQYF.

The chain employs TRBV30 and TRBJ2-7, with D tentatively TRBD1 (6 bases). V dropped 5 bases and J dropped 7 bases, with 15 bases sitting between them. The CDR3 is 12 residues long. Germline V gene lookup returns CDR1 GTSNPN and CDR2 SVGIG (reference sequence). This chain's CDR3 is CAWQEQGREQYF. The CDR3 DNA is TGTGCCTGGCAAGAACAGGGACGTGAGCAGTACTTC.

CDR3 in amino acids: CSGGLAQIGEQFF. In DNA form, the CDR3 reads TGCAGCGGGGGACTAGCGCAAATCGGGGAGCAGTTCTTC. The V call is TRBV29-1, the J call TRBJ2-1, with 10 bases that match TRBD2. The ends lost 7 bases at V and 10 bases at J; junction bases unmatched: 10. Germline assignment: CDR1 SQVTM and CDR2 ANQGSEA. The CDR3 extends over 13 amino acids.

The gene calls are TRBV7-3 and TRBJ2-7; D gene uncertain. Trimming took 1 base from V and 3 from J, leaving 7 bases between them. The CDR3 has 13 amino acids. Germline-derived CDR1 and CDR2 are SGHTA and FQGTGA. The CDR3 DNA sequence: TGTGCCAGCAGCTTAAATATTAACTACGAGCAGTACTTC. The encoded protein is CASSLNINYEQYF.

This clone was counted once. The genes are TRBV25-1 and TRBJ1-2; 12 bases match TRBD1. Germline assignment: CDR1 MGHDK and CDR2 SYGVNS. The V segment lost 6 bases and the J segment 7 bases; nucleotides outside the gene matches: 9. The CDR3 is 15 amino acids. The CDR3 spells CASRSGTGGRGGYTF. CDR3 bases: TGTGCCAGCAGATCCGGGACAGGGGGCCGGGGTGGCTACACCTTC.

The rearrangement uses TRBV5-1 and TRBJ1-1; weak D call: TRBD1 (6 bases). V was cut by 2 bases and J by 6 bases, with 14 bases left in between. Germline values: CDR1 SGHRS, CDR2 YFSETQ. The CDR3 is made up of 14 amino acids. CDR3 in amino acids: CASSFRQAPPEAFF. The CDR3 bases are TGCGCCAGCAGCTTTAGACAGGCCCCACCTGAAGCTTTCTTT.